This T cell receptor (beta chain) was profiled in a study of T-cell reconstitution after alpha-beta-depleted transplantation in children. Preparation of the TCRbeta library was carried out with unique molecular identifiers. From the PCR reads, TCRdb called clonotypes with MiXCR, one entry per CDR3 protein. The table lists tens of thousands of distinct CDR3 sequences, 15% to 17% of them singletons. Concerning this clonotype itself: Its antigen is currently unknown.

Study-wide findings and caveats: Expanded graft clones numbering several hundred reportedly gave rise to alpha-beta T cells about two months after transplant. T-cell counts and diversity were attributed mostly to newly produced T cells one year after transplant. TCRbeta diversity was high at day 60 in some patients (a result of surviving recipient T cells and thymic progenitors).

Source: PBMCs, mostly from graft donor cells, taken 180 days after TCRalphabeta/CD19-depleted stem cell transplant. The sequence was obtained from a male patient aged 2 to 10 who had a stem cell transplant for acute lymphoblastic leukemia, so the T cells may come from the graft donor.

Written as DNA, the CDR3 is TGCGCCAGCAGCCCACCACTTTTGGGGAGACGCAACAATGAGCAGTTCTTC. This codes for CASSPPLLGRRNNEQFF. The chain is built from TRBV5-1 and TRBJ2-1; maybe TRBD2 (5 bases). Trimming left V 4 bases short and J 5 bases short, with 22 bases between. Germline values: CDR1 SGHRS, CDR2 YFSETQ. This CDR3 comprises 17 residues.